Following are 9 T cell receptor beta chains from one sample sequenced in a study of blood T cell repertoires in COVID-19. The data were produced by immunoSEQ multiplex PCR, yet TCRdb's version contains in-frame clones alone and is incomplete. The profile shows approximately 97,000 clones, roughly 86% of them singletons. Sequenced: peripheral blood. These receptors originate from a man between 40 and 49 years old with active or convalescent COVID-19.

In DNA form, the CDR3 reads TGTGCCAGCAGCTTCGGTTTTGGTATGGGAAACACCATATATTTT. This sequence encodes CASSFGFGMGNTIYF. The chain recombines TRBV7-2 with TRBJ1-3; unclear D gene. CDR3 length: 15 residues. Germline lookup yields CDR1 SGHTA and CDR2 FQGNSA. The ends were cut back, 3 bases at V and 4 bases at J, with 13 bases in the middle. The full variable domain, completed using reference TRBV7-2 and TRBJ1-3, is GAGVSQSPSNKVTEKGKDVELRCDPISGHTALYWYRQSLGQGLEFLIYFQGNSAPDKSGLPSDRFSAERTGGSVSTLTIQRTQQEDSAVYLCASSFGFGMGNTIYFGEGSWLTVV.

The rearrangement links TRBV10-1 to TRBJ2-1; 9 bases map to TRBD1. This CDR3 contains 13 residues. Germline V gene sequence: CDR1 WNHNN, CDR2 SYGVQD (reference sequence). Trimming cost V 4 bases and J 9 bases; bases outside gene matches: 4. The CDR3 DNA is TGCGCCAGCAGTGGGGACAGGGTGACTGAGCAGTTCTTC. It translates to CASSGDRVTEQFF.

This clone was seen just once. J is TRBJ1-5 and V is TRBV23-1, with D perhaps TRBD1 (5 bases). TRBV23-1 is flagged as an ORF with uncertain function. V lost 0 bases, J lost 0 bases, and 12 bases lay in between. The CDR3 length is 17 residues. CDR3 sequence (DNA): TGCGCCAGCAGTCAATCGGAGACAGAGCATAGCAATCAGCCCCAGCATTTT. The encoded protein is CASSQSETEHSNQPQHF.

This CDR3 is CASRGQGSKNIQYF. CDR3 bases: TGTGCCAGTAGGGGACAGGGGTCCAAAAACATTCAGTACTTC. The chain employs TRBV19 and TRBJ2-4, with TRBD1 matching 10 bases. With 6 bases clipped from V and 2 bases from J, the junction kept 1 base outside the gene matches. Germline V gene lookup returns CDR1 LNHDA and CDR2 SQIVND (reference sequence). This CDR3 is 14 amino acids long.

This chain uses TRBV7-3 with TRBJ2-5; 9 nucleotides line up with TRBD1. The CDR3 loop spans 17 amino acids. The ends lost 5 bases at V and 7 bases at J; junction bases unmatched: 17. CDR1 SGHTA and CDR2 FQGTGA come from the germline V gene. CDR3 residues: CASSPAPGTGLEGTQYF. The CDR3 DNA sequence: TGTGCCAGCAGCCCAGCACCGGGGACAGGGCTCGAGGGGACCCAGTACTTC. The variable domain in full, with the rest retrieved from reference TRBV7-3 and TRBJ2-5, is GAGVSQTPSNKVTEKGKYVELRCDPISGHTALYWYRQSLGQGPEFLIYFQGTGAADDSGLPNDRFFAVRPEGSVSTLKIQRTERGDSAVYLCASSPAPGTGLEGTQYFGPGTRLLVL.

This clone appeared once. CDR3 in DNA: TGCGCCAGCAGCCCAGGACAGAAAGATGGCTACACCTTC. This translates into CASSPGQKDGYTF. This rearrangement joins TRBV4-3 to TRBJ1-2, with D perhaps matching TRBD1 (6 bases). Trimming took 4 bases from V and 6 from J, leaving 12 bases between them. This CDR3 is built from 13 residues. From germline, CDR1 is LGHNA and CDR2 YSLEER.

This chain uses TRBV12-3 or TRBV12-4 with TRBJ2-1; D gene ambiguous. The V and J ends lost 7 bases and 4 bases respectively, with 5 bases between them. This CDR3 spans 11 amino acids. CDR3 loop: CASTLYNEQFF. The DNA for the CDR3 is TGTGCCAGCACGTTGTACAATGAGCAGTTCTTC.

This clone was found once. The chain recombines TRBV12-5 with TRBJ2-7, with a tentative D call TRBD1 (5 bases). Trimming removed 4 bases from V and 5 bases from J, with 12 bases in between. The CDR3 runs 13 residues. Looked up from germline, CDR1 is LGHNT and CDR2 is FRNRAP. For the CDR3, the DNA is TGTGCTAGTGGTTCTACACAGGTTAACGAGCAGTACTTC. Protein product: CASGSTQVNEQYF.

J is TRBJ1-2 and V is TRBV12-3 or TRBV12-4; D possibly corresponds to TRBD1 (6 bases). This CDR3 comprises 13 residues. V lost 7 bases and J 8 bases, leaving 17 bases between the germline ends. CDR3 residues: CASNPTGFFGYTF. The CDR3 bases are TGTGCCAGCAACCCCACAGGGTTCTTCGGCTACACCTTC.